This is a list of T cell receptor beta chains from one sample in a study of blood T cell repertoires in COVID-19. The table came from immunoSEQ multiplex PCR; TCRdb's copy has only in-frame clones and leaves some out. Counted here are fewer than 250,000 clones, 70% to 90% occurring once; the ten biggest clones make up approximately 15%. Sample: PBMCs or T cells enriched from blood (not recorded which). These receptors were taken from a woman between 50 and 59 years old with acute COVID-19. Each CDR3 is given with its conserved first and last residue. Each record gives: V gene, J gene, D gene, clone size, CDR3 protein, CDR3 DNA. The D gene is left open where the match is weak. Clone size, where shown, is once, few, many, or a class for clones that have expanded.

>TRBV27|TRBJ2-5|TRBD2|-
CVKAMGLAGGETQYF
TGTGTCAAGGCAATGGGACTAGCGGGAGGGGAGACCCAGTACTTC
>TRBV28|TRBJ2-3|-|-
CASLNDMGMDTQYF
TGTGCCAGCCTAAATGACATGGGTATGGATACGCAGTATTTT
>TRBV19|TRBJ2-5|-|-
CASSMRWTSQETQYF
TGTGCCAGTAGTATGAGGTGGACTTCTCAAGAGACCCAGTACTTC
>TRBV7-6|TRBJ2-5|TRBD2|-
CASSFTAGVGQETQYF
TGTGCCAGCAGCTTTACAGCGGGAGTTGGGCAAGAGACCCAGTACTTC
>TRBV24-1|TRBJ1-5|-|-
CATSDPGSPSNQPQHF
TGTGCCACCAGTGATCCCGGGAGCCCAAGCAATCAGCCCCAGCATTTT
>TRBV5-4|TRBJ1-1|TRBD1|once
CASSFYGTGRDTEAFF
TGTGCCAGCAGCTTTTACGGGACAGGGAGGGACACTGAAGCTTTCTTT
>TRBV27|TRBJ1-1|TRBD1|-
CASSPWSTGTGNTEAFF
TGTGCCAGCAGTCCATGGAGTACCGGGACAGGAAACACTGAAGCTTTCTTT
>TRBV28|TRBJ1-2|-|-
CASSTVRETQVNYGYTF
TGTGCCAGCAGTACTGTCCGGGAAACCCAAGTTAACTATGGCTACACCTTC
>TRBV2|TRBJ2-7|TRBD2|-
CASLAGGTYEQYF
TGTGCCAGCCTAGCGGGAGGGACCTACGAGCAGTACTTC
>TRBV5-4|TRBJ2-2|TRBD2|once
CASREGTSVTGELFF
TGTGCCAGCAGAGAGGGGACTAGCGTCACCGGGGAGCTGTTTTTT
>TRBV4-1|TRBJ1-5|TRBD1|-
CASSRDRLNEPQHF
TGCGCCAGCAGCCGGGACAGACTGAATGAGCCCCAGCATTTT
>TRBV27|TRBJ1-5|TRBD1|-
CASSDTGGNQPQHF
TGTGCCAGCAGTGATACAGGGGGCAATCAGCCCCAGCATTTT
>TRBV4-1|TRBJ1-2|-|-
CASSQDWQGSGYTF
TGCGCCAGCAGCCAAGATTGGCAGGGCAGTGGCTACACCTTC
>TRBV5-8|TRBJ1-1|-|-
CASSLAGTLEAFF
TGTGCCAGCAGCTTGGCCGGGACACTAGAGGCTTTCTTT
>TRBV18|TRBJ2-7|-|-
CASSQSRDNEQYF
TGTGCCAGCTCGCAGTCTCGGGATAACGAGCAGTACTTC
>TRBV7-3|TRBJ2-2|TRBD2|-
CASSLTSSGRGELFF
TGTGCCAGCAGCTTAACGTCTAGCGGGAGAGGGGAGCTGTTTTTT
>TRBV7-3|TRBJ1-1|-|-
CASSPHMNTEAFF
TGTGCCAGCAGCCCCCACATGAACACTGAAGCTTTCTTT
>TRBV5-1|TRBJ2-1|TRBD2|few
CASSFAGGPEDEQFF
TGCGCCAGCAGCTTCGCGGGAGGGCCGGAGGATGAGCAGTTCTTC
>TRBV5-1|TRBJ2-5|TRBD2|-
CASSLMAAGGPFSSTETQYF
TGCGCCAGCAGCTTGATGGCAGCGGGAGGGCCGTTTTCAAGCACAGAGACCCAGTACTTC
>TRBV11-2|TRBJ2-3|TRBD2|-
CASSLASSGNTDTQYF
TGTGCCAGCAGCTTAGCGAGTAGCGGGAACACAGATACGCAGTATTTT
>TRBV19|TRBJ2-5|TRBD1|-
CASSRDRRAQETQYF
TGTGCCAGTAGTCGGGACAGGCGAGCACAAGAGACCCAGTACTTC
>TRBV19|TRBJ2-1|TRBD2|-
CASSIEPGGNNEQFF
TGTGCCAGTAGTATAGAGCCGGGAGGGAACAATGAGCAGTTCTTC
>TRBV27|TRBJ2-6|TRBD2|-
CASGKRGNLKGPGANVLTF
TGTGCCAGCGGTAAGCGGGGAAACCTAAAAGGACCTGGGGCCAACGTCCTGACTTTC
>TRBV5-8|TRBJ2-3|TRBD1|-
CASSQGQGTDTQYF
TGTGCCAGCAGCCAGGGACAGGGAACAGATACGCAGTATTTT
>TRBV28|TRBJ1-2|TRBD1|-
CASSPTGERGYTF
TGTGCCAGCAGTCCCACAGGGGAGCGGGGCTACACCTTC
>TRBV7-8|TRBJ2-7|-|-
CASSLVRGGSYEQYF
TGTGCCAGCAGCTTAGTGAGGGGGGGATCCTACGAGCAGTACTTC
>TRBV19|TRBJ1-5|TRBD1|-
CASRSGTGVEPQHF
TGTGCCAGTAGGTCGGGGACAGGGGTAGAGCCCCAGCATTTT
>TRBV30|TRBJ1-2|TRBD1|-
CAWSVDGTGWSGYTF
TGTGCCTGGAGTGTTGACGGGACAGGGTGGTCGGGCTACACCTTC
>TRBV19|TRBJ2-7|TRBD1|-
CASSQDRGNYEQYF
TGTGCCAGTAGTCAGGACAGGGGGAACTACGAGCAGTACTTC
>TRBV7-2|TRBJ2-2|-|few
CASSYERLNTGELFF
TGTGCCAGCAGCTATGAGCGGTTGAACACCGGGGAGCTGTTTTTT
>TRBV28|TRBJ1-6|TRBD1|-
CASSLGGTGRYNSPLHF
TGTGCCAGCAGTTTAGGGGGGACAGGGAGGTATAATTCACCCCTCCACTTT
>TRBV2|TRBJ1-6|TRBD1|-
CASSGQQGSNSPLHF
TGTGCCAGCAGCGGCCAACAGGGGAGTAATTCACCCCTCCACTTT
>TRBV29-1|TRBJ2-7|TRBD2|-
CSVGTSTHGEQYF
TGCAGCGTTGGGACTAGCACCCACGGCGAGCAGTACTTC
>TRBV29-1|TRBJ2-2|-|-
CSVVEGLTGELFF
TGCAGCGTTGTTGAAGGACTGACCGGGGAGCTGTTTTTT
>TRBV28|TRBJ1-6|-|-
CASSLGPGISSPLHF
TGTGCCAGCAGTTTAGGGCCAGGTATAAGTTCACCCCTCCACTTT
>TRBV2|TRBJ1-6|-|-
CASSEGRRYSPLHF
TGTGCCAGCAGCGAAGGGAGGCGGTATTCACCCCTCCACTTT
>TRBV19|TRBJ2-3|-|-
CASSWRRASTDTQYF
TGTGCCAGTAGTTGGAGGAGGGCCAGCACAGATACGCAGTATTTT
>TRBV28|TRBJ1-2|-|-
CASSLIINYGYTF
TGTGCCAGCAGTCTTATAATCAACTATGGCTACACCTTC
>TRBV28|TRBJ1-2|-|-
CASRAGVNYGYTF
TGTGCCAGCAGGGCAGGGGTGAACTATGGCTACACCTTC
>TRBV9|TRBJ2-3|TRBD2|-
CASSVGLAGRTDTQYF
TGTGCCAGCAGCGTAGGGTTAGCGGGGCGCACAGATACGCAGTATTTT
>TRBV5-6|TRBJ2-1|-|-
CASSLIRNSYNEQFF
TGTGCCAGCAGCTTGATCCGTAACTCCTACAATGAGCAGTTCTTC
>TRBV2|TRBJ2-1|TRBD2|-
CARMGAGGPRGDEQFF
TGTGCCAGGATGGGTGCGGGAGGGCCGAGGGGGGATGAGCAGTTCTTC
>TRBV6-2/TRBV6-3|TRBJ2-7|TRBD2|-
CASSFSSLAGVSEQYF
TGTGCCAGCAGTTTTTCCTCACTAGCGGGAGTGTCCGAGCAGTACTTC
>TRBV25-1|TRBJ1-5|-|-
CASSPAGDKPQHF
TGTGCCAGCAGTCCCGCGGGTGATAAGCCCCAGCATTTT
>TRBV15|TRBJ2-2|TRBD1|-
CATSRKDRTGELFF
TGTGCCACCAGCAGAAAGGACAGGACCGGGGAGCTGTTTTTT
>TRBV5-8|TRBJ2-7|-|-
CASSLGVQAYYEQYF
TGTGCCAGCAGCTTGGGTGTCCAGGCCTACTACGAGCAGTACTTC
>TRBV29-1|TRBJ1-2|TRBD1|few
CSLVEILGTDYGYTF
TGCAGCCTTGTAGAGATCCTCGGGACAGACTATGGCTACACCTTC
>TRBV4-3|TRBJ1-2|-|-
CASSQHQGGYTF
TGCGCCAGCAGCCAACATCAGGGGGGCTACACCTTC
>TRBV5-6|TRBJ1-1|-|-
CATSGGGFTEAFF
TGTGCCACCTCTGGGGGGGGATTTACTGAAGCTTTCTTT
>TRBV5-4|TRBJ1-1|-|-
CASSPALGGTEAFF
TGTGCCAGCAGCCCGGCGTTGGGGGGGACTGAAGCTTTCTTT
>TRBV28|TRBJ1-5|-|-
CASRLRESNQPQHF
TGTGCCAGCAGGTTAAGGGAGAGCAATCAGCCCCAGCATTTT
>TRBV5-4|TRBJ1-4|TRBD1|-
CASSPAGQGSSGEKLFF
TGTGCCAGCAGCCCCGCGGGACAGGGGTCCTCAGGGGAAAAACTGTTTTTT